The clone carrying this T cell receptor beta chain was seen a few times. The sample originates from a study of T-cell reconstitution after alpha-beta-depleted transplantation in children. Unique molecular identifiers were used to barcode this TCRbeta library. TCRdb passed the PCR reads through MiXCR, listing each CDR3 protein once. The sample lists about 610,000 distinct CDR3 sequences, under 12% occurring once. Sequences were derived from PBMCs from the stem cell graft donor, sampled from the stem cell graft. This receptor was identified in a human donor who donated a stem cell graft to a child with acute myeloid leukemia.

The CDR3 protein is CASSLAGTLGSETQYF. DNA of the CDR3: TGCGCCAGCAGCTTGGCCGGGACTTTGGGCTCCGAGACCCAGTACTTC. The chain uses TRBV5-1 and TRBJ2-5, with D possibly TRBD2 on 6 matching bases. Per germline, CDR1 SGHRS and CDR2 YFSETQ. V gave up 0 bases and J gave up 5 bases, with 17 bases separating them. CDR3 length: 16 residues.